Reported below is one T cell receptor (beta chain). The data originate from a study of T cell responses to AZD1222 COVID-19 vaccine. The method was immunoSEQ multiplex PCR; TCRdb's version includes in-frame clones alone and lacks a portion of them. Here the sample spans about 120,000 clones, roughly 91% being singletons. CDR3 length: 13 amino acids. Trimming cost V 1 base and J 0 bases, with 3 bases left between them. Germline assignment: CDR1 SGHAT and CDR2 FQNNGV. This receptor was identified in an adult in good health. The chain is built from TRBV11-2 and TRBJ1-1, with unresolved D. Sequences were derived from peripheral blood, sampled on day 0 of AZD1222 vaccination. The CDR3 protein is CASSLGMNTEAFF. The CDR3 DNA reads TGTGCCAGCAGCTTAGGTATGAACACTGAAGCTTTCTTT.